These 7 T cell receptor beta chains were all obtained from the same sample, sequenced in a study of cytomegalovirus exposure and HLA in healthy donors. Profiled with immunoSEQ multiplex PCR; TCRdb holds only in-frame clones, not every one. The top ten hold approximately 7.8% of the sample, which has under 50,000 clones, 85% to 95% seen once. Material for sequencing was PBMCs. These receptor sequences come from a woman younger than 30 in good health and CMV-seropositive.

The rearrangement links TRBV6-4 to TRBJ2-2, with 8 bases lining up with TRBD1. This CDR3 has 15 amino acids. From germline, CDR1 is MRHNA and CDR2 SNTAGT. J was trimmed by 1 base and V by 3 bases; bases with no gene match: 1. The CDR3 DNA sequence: TGTGCCAGCAGTGAGGGGACAGGGAACACCGGGGAGCTGTTTTTT. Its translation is CASSEGTGNTGELFF.

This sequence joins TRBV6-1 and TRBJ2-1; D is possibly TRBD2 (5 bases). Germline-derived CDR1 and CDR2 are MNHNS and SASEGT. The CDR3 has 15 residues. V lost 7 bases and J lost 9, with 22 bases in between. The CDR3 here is CASTLSADSFSEQFF. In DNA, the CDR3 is TGTGCCAGCACACTTAGCGCCGATTCCTTCAGTGAGCAGTTCTTC.

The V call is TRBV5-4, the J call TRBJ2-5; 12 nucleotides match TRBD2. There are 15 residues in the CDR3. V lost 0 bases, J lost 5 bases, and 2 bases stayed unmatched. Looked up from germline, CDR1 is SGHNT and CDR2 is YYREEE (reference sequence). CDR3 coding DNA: TGTGCCAGCAGCTTGGGACTAGCGGGAGAGGAGACCCAGTACTTC. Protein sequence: CASSLGLAGEETQYF.

The CDR3 reads CASRDTGYYGYTF. The CDR3 nucleotides read TGCGCCAGCAGGGACACAGGGTACTATGGCTACACCTTC. The chain couples TRBV4-3 to TRBJ1-2, with a tentative D call TRBD1 (6 bases). This CDR3 spans 13 amino acids. The V gene lost 6 bases and the J gene lost 3 bases, with 11 bases spanning the gap. Germline V gene sequence: CDR1 LGHNA, CDR2 YSLEER.

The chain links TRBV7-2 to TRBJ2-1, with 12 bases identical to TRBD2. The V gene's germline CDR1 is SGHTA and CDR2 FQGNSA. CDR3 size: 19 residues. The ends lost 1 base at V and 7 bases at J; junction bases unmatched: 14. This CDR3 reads CASSLVPLAGGGAGNEQFF. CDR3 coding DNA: TGTGCCAGCAGCTTAGTGCCACTAGCGGGAGGAGGGGCTGGGAATGAGCAGTTCTTC.

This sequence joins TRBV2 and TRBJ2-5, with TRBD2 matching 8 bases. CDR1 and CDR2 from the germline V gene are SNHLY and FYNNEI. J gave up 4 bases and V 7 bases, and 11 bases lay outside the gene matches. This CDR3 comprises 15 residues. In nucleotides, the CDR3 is TGTGCCAGCAAGGACCTAGCGGGCGTGGGAGAGACCCAGTACTTC. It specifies CASKDLAGVGETQYF.

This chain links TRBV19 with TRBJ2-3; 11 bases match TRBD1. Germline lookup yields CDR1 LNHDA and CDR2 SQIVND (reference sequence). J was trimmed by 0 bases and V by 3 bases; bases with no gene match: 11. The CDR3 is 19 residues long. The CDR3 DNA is TGTGCCAGTAGTATGGCAGGGACAGGGGGACTAGGGAGCACAGATACGCAGTATTTT. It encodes CASSMAGTGGLGSTDTQYF.